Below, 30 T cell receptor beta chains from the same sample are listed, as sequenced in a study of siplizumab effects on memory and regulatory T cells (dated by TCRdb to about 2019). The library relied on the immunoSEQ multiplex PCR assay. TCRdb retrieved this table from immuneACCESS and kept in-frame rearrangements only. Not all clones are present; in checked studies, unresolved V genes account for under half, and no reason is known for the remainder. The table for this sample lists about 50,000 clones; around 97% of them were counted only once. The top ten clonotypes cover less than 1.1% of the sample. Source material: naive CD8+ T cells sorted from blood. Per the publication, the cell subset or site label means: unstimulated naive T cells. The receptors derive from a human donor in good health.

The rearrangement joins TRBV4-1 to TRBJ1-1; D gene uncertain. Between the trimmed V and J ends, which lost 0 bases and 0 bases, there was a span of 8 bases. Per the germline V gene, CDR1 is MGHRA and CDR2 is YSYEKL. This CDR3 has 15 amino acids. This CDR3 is CASSQDEILNTEAFF. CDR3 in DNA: TGCGCCAGCAGCCAAGATGAAATACTGAACACTGAAGCTTTCTTT.

The CDR3 sequence: CASSMGRGIEQFF. Here the CDR3 DNA reads TGTGCCAGTAGTATGGGGAGGGGAATTGAGCAGTTCTTC. J is TRBJ2-1 and V is TRBV19; 7 bases match TRBD2. The germline gives CDR1 LNHDA, CDR2 SQIVND (reference sequence). This CDR3 comprises 13 residues. V was clipped by 3 bases and J by 9 bases; unmatched bases: 5.

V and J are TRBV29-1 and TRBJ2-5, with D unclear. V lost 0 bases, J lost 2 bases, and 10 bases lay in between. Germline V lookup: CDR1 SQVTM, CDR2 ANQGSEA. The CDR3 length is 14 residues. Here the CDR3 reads CSVEDLGGQETQYF. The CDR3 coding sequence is TGCAGCGTTGAAGATCTTGGCGGACAAGAGACCCAGTACTTC.

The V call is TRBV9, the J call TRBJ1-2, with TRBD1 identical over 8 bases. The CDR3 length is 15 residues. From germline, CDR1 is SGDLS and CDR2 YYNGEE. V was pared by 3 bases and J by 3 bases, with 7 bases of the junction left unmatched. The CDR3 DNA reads TGTGCCAGCAGCGGATCGCGGGACAGGCACTATGGCTACACCTTC. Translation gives CASSGSRDRHYGYTF.

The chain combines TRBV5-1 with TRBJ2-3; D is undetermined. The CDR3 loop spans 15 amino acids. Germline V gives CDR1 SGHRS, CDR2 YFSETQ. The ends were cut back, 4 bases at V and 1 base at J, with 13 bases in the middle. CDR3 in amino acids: CASSKEDLRTDTQYF. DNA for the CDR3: TGCGCCAGCAGCAAGGAAGACTTACGCACAGATACGCAGTATTTT.

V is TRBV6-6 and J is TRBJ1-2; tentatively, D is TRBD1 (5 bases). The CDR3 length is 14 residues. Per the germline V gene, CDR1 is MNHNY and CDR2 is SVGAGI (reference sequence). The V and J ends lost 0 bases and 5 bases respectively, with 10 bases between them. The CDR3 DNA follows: TGTGCCAGCAGTTACTCGGGGACGGAATATGGCTACACCTTC. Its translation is CASSYSGTEYGYTF.

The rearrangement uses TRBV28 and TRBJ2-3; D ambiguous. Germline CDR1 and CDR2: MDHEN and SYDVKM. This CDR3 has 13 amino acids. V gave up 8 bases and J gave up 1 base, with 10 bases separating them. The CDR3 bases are TGTGCCAGCTTTATTACAGGCACAGATACGCAGTATTTT. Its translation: CASFITGTDTQYF.

CDR3 sequence reads: CASSPDSYNEQFF. CDR3 bases: TGCGCCAGCAGCCCCGACTCCTACAATGAGCAGTTCTTC. The chain employs TRBV10-1 and TRBJ2-1; D is undetermined. V gave up 6 bases and J gave up 0 bases, with 6 bases separating them. Germline CDR1 is WNHNN and CDR2 is SYGVQD (reference sequence). This CDR3 spans 13 amino acids.

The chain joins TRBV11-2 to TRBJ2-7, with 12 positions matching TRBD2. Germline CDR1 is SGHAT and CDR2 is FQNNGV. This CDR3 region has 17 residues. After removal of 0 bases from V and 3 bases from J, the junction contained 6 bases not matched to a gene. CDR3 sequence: CASSLELAGGCRYEQYF. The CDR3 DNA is TGTGCCAGCAGCTTAGAACTAGCGGGAGGATGTCGCTACGAGCAGTACTTC.

This chain's CDR3 is CASSPLDLGINTIYF. CDR3 bases: TGTGCCAGCAGTCCTCTCGACCTAGGGATAAACACCATATATTTT. The rearrangement uses TRBV28 and TRBJ1-3; D is uncertain. The CDR3 consists of 15 residues. V was clipped by 5 bases and J by 6 bases, with 17 bases between them. The V gene's germline CDR1 is MDHEN and CDR2 SYDVKM.

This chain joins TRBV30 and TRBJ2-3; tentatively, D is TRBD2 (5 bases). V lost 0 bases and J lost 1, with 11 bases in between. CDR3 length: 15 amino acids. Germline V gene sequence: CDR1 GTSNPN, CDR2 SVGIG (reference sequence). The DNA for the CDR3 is TGTGCCTGGAGTGTCGGTCTAGCTGGCACAGATACGCAGTATTTT. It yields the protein CAWSVGLAGTDTQYF.

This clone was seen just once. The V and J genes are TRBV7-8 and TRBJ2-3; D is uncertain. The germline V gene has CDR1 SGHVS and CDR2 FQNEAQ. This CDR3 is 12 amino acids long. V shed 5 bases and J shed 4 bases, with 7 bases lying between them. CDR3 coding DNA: TGTGCCAGCAGCCTTATTGCAGATACGCAGTATTTT. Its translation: CASSLIADTQYF.

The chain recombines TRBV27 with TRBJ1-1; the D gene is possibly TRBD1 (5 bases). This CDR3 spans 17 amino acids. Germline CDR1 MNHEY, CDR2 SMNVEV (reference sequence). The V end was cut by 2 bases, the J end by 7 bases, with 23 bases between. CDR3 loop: CASSLPWEGLILSEAFF. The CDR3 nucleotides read TGTGCCAGCAGTTTACCCTGGGAGGGGCTTATATTGAGTGAAGCTTTCTTT.

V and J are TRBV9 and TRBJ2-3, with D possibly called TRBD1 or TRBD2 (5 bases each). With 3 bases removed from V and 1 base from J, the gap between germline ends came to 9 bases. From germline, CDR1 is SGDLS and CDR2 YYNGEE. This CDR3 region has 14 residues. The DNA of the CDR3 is TGTGCCAGCAGCGACGGGGCCCGCACAGATACGCAGTATTTT. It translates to CASSDGARTDTQYF.

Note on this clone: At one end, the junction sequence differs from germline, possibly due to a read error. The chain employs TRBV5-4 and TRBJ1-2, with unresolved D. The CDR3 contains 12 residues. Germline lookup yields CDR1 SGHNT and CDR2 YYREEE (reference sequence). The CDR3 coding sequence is TGTGCCAGCAGCTTGGAGGTCGCAGTCCACAAGTGG. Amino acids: CASSLEVAVHKW.

The CDR3 nucleotides are TGCGCCAGCAGCCAAGAGGGCACCACCGGGGAGCTGTTTTTT. This translates into CASSQEGTTGELFF. The J gene is TRBJ2-2, the V gene TRBV4-1; D remains unclear. This CDR3 has 14 residues. V lost 0 bases and J 4 bases, leaving 6 bases between the germline ends. Germline assignment: CDR1 MGHRA and CDR2 YSYEKL.

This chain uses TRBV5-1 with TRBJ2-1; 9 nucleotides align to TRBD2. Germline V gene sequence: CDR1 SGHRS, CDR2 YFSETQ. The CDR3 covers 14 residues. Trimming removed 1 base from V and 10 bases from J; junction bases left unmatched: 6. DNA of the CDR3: TGCGCCAGCAGCTTGAGTAGCGGGAGAGGGGAGCAGTTCTTC. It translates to CASSLSSGRGEQFF.

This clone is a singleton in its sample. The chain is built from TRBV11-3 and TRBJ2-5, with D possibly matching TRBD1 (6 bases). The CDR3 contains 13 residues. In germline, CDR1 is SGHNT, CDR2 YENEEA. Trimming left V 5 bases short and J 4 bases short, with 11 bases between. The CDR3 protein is CASSVGQIETQYF. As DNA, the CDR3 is TGTGCCAGCAGCGTCGGACAGATAGAGACCCAGTACTTC.

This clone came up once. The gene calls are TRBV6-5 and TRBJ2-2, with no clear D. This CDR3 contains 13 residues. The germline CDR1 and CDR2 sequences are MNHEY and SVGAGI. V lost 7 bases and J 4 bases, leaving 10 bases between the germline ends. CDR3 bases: TGTGCCAGCACGGCGACCGTCACCGGGGAGCTGTTTTTT. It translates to CASTATVTGELFF.

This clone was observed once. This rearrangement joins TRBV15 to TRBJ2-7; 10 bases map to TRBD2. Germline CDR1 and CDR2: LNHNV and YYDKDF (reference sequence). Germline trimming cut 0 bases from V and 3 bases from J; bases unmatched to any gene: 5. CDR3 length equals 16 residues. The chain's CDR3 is CATSRDRASGSYEQYF. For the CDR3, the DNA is TGTGCCACCAGCAGAGATAGGGCTAGCGGGAGCTACGAGCAGTACTTC.

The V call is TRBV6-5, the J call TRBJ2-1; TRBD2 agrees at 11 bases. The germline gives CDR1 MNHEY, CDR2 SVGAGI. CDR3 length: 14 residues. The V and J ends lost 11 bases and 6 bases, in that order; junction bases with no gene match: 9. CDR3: CAGPSGRIGNEQFF. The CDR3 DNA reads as TGTGCCGGTCCTAGCGGGAGGATTGGCAATGAGCAGTTCTTC.

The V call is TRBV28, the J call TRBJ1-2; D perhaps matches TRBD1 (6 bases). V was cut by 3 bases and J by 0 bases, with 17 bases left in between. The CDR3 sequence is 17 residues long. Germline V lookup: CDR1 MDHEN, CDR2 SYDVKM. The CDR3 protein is CASSFRYSRQANYGYTF. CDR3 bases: TGTGCCAGCAGTTTCCGATACTCCCGACAGGCTAACTATGGCTACACCTTC.

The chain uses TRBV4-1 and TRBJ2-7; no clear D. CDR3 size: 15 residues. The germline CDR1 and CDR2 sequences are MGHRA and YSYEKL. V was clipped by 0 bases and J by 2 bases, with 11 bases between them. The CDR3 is CASSQETGRAYEQYF. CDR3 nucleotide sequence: TGCGCCAGCAGCCAAGAGACCGGCCGCGCCTACGAGCAGTACTTC.

The CDR3 DNA follows: TGCAGCGTTGGCTCGGACTTTGGACCCGAGCAGTACTTC. Translation gives CSVGSDFGPEQYF. The rearrangement links TRBV29-1 to TRBJ2-7; weak D call: TRBD2 (5 bases). The CDR3 spans 13 residues. Trimming removed 4 bases at V and 6 bases at J, with 16 bases between. In germline, CDR1 is SQVTM, CDR2 ANQGSEA.

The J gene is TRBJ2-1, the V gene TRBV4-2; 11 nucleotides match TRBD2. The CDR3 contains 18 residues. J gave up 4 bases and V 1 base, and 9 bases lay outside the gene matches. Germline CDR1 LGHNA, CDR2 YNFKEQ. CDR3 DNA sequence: TGTGCCAGCAGCCAAGGGATGGCTAGCGGGAGGTATTACAATGAGCAGTTCTTC. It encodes CASSQGMASGRYYNEQFF.

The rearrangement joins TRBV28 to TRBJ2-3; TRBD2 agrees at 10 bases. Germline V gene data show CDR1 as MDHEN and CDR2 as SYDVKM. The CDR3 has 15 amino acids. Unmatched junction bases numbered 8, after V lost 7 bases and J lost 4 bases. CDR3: CASKLAGETADTQYF. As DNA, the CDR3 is TGTGCCAGCAAGCTAGCGGGAGAGACGGCAGATACGCAGTATTTT.

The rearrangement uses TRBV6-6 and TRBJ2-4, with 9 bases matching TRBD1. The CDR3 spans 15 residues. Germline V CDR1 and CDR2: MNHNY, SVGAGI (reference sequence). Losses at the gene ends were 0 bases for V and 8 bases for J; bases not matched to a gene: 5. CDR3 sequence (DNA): TGTGCCAGCAGTTACTCCGACAGGGGGAAAGACATTCAGTACTTC. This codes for CASSYSDRGKDIQYF.

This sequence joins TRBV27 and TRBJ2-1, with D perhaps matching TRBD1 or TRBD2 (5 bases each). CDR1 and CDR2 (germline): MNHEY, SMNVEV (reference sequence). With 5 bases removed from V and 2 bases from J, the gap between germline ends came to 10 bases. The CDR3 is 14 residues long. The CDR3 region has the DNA TGTGCCAGCAGTCCGGGACGGGCCTACAATGAGCAGTTCTTC. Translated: CASSPGRAYNEQFF.

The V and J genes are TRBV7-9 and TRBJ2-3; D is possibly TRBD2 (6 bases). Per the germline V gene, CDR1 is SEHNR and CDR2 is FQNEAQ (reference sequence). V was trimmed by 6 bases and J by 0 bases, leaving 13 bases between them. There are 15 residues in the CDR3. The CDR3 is CASSSGGGSTDTQYF. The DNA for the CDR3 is TGTGCCAGCAGTTCCGGGGGAGGTAGCACAGATACGCAGTATTTT.

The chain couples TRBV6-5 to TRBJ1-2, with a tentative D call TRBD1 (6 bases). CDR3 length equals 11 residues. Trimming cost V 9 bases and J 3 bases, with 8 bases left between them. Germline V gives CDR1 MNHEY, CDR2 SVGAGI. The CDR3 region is CASRQDYGYTF. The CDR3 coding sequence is TGTGCCAGTCGACAGGACTATGGCTACACCTTC.